The 14 T cell receptor beta chains reported below all come from one sample, sequenced in a study of CD8 T cells in ankylosing spondylitis. MiXCR, run by TCRdb on the 5' RACE reads, gives a single entry per CDR3 protein. In the table there are about 400,000 distinct CDR3 sequences, more than 20% of which are singletons. Sequenced material: blood, either unsorted or a sorted T cell fraction (not recorded which). These receptors originate from a male donor with ankylosing spondylitis or in good health (not recorded which).

The chain links TRBV15 to TRBJ2-2, with 9 nucleotides matching TRBD1. Germline CDR1 and CDR2: LNHNV and YYDKDF (reference sequence). The CDR3 consists of 15 residues. J gave up 4 bases and V 5 bases, and 5 bases lay outside the gene matches. For the CDR3, the DNA is TGTGCCACCAGCCGAACAGGGGGCTTCACCGGGGAGCTGTTTTTT. It yields the protein CATSRTGGFTGELFF.

V is TRBV3-1 and J is TRBJ2-5, with D hard to call. The CDR3 has 15 amino acids. Trimming shortened V by 4 bases and J by 1 base, and 13 bases separated the two germline ends. CDR1 is LGHDT, CDR2 YNNKEL, per germline (reference sequence). The CDR3 coding sequence is TGTGCCAGCAGCCCCAAGACGGAATTCCAAGAGACCCAGTACTTC. Translating it yields CASSPKTEFQETQYF.

This clonotype was recorded a few times. The chain recombines TRBV5-6 with TRBJ2-7; no clear D. V gave up 2 bases and J gave up 4 bases, with 13 bases separating them. Germline loops: CDR1 SGHDT, CDR2 YYEEEE. The CDR3 totals 14 residues. DNA of the CDR3: TGTGCCAGCAGCTTCTTTACCCACCAGTACGAGCAGTACTTC. The encoded protein is CASSFFTHQYEQYF.

The genes are TRBV7-7 and TRBJ2-2, with TRBD2 identical over 11 bases. The junction had 4 bases not matched to a gene; V was cut back by 5 bases and J by 5 bases. Germline V lookup: CDR1 SSHAT, CDR2 FNYEAQ (reference sequence). The CDR3 runs to 15 residues. For the CDR3, the DNA is TGTGCCAGCAGCCCTAGGACTAGCGGGACCGGGGAGCTGTTTTTT. Its translation: CASSPRTSGTGELFF.

The chain carries TRBV10-3 and TRBJ2-7, with D possibly being TRBD1 (5 bases). The CDR3 is 13 residues long. V lost 6 bases and J lost 1, with 10 bases in between. Germline loops: CDR1 ENHRY, CDR2 SYGVKD. The CDR3 spells CAISRRDSYEQYF. CDR3 nucleotides: TGTGCCATCAGCCGCAGGGATTCCTACGAGCAGTACTTC.

This clonotype was counted between two and nine times. This sequence joins TRBV11-2 and TRBJ2-1; 10 bases are a match to TRBD2. Trimming removed 0 bases from V and 6 bases from J; junction bases left unmatched: 8. Germline V gene lookup returns CDR1 SGHAT and CDR2 FQNNGV. The CDR3 is 17 residues long. The CDR3 loop reads CASSLDIAGGAGNEQFF. In nucleotides, the CDR3 is TGTGCCAGCAGCTTAGATATAGCGGGGGGCGCGGGCAATGAGCAGTTCTTC. Variable domain in full (rest from reference TRBV11-2 and TRBJ2-1): EAGVAQSPRYKIIEKRQSVAFWCNPISGHATLYWYQQILGQGPKLLIQFQNNGVVDDSQLPKDRFSAERLKGVDSTLKIQPAKLEDSAVYLCASSLDIAGGAGNEQFFGPGTRLTVL.

This clonotype appeared a few times. This chain connects TRBV3-1 to TRBJ2-7; TRBD1 matches 10 bases. The germline CDR1 and CDR2 sequences are LGHDT and YNNKEL (reference sequence). Unmatched junction bases numbered 7, after V lost 6 bases and J lost 5 bases. This CDR3 contains 14 residues. In DNA, the CDR3 is TGTGCCAGCAGTTCCGGGACAGGGGTCCACGAGCAGTACTTC. Encoded protein: CASSSGTGVHEQYF.

Only a few counts were recorded for this clonotype. J is TRBJ2-1 and V is TRBV20-1; no definite D call. CDR1 DFQATT and CDR2 SNEGSKA come from the germline V gene (reference sequence). CDR3 length: 14 residues. Deletions cut 3 bases from V and 10 bases from J, with 19 bases between. In nucleotides, the CDR3 is TGCAGTGCTAGTGAACGGACCCTGGGGATCGAGCAGTTCTTC. Translated, it gives CSASERTLGIEQFF.

This clonotype has a handful of counts. In DNA, the CDR3 is TGCAGCGCCCGACAGGGCACCGGGGAGCTGTTTTTT. It translates to CSARQGTGELFF. The rearrangement links TRBV29-1 to TRBJ2-2; 7 positions agree with TRBD1. The V and J ends lost 7 bases and 4 bases, in that order; junction bases with no gene match: 3. CDR1 is SQVTM and CDR2 is ANQGSEA in the germline V gene. There are 12 residues in the CDR3.

In this sample, this clonotype turned up a few times. J is TRBJ1-1 and V is TRBV7-9; D is ambiguous. Deletions cut 1 base from V and 3 bases from J, with 6 bases between. There are 13 residues in the CDR3. The V gene's germline CDR1 is SEHNR and CDR2 FQNEAQ (reference sequence). Here the CDR3 reads CASSLVADTEAFF. CDR3 nucleotides: TGTGCCAGCAGCTTAGTAGCGGACACTGAAGCTTTCTTT.

The chain is built from TRBV7-6 and TRBJ2-7; D perhaps matches TRBD1 (6 bases). Germline V lookup: CDR1 SGHVS, CDR2 FNYEAQ. This CDR3 spans 15 amino acids. V was clipped by 4 bases and J by 3 bases, with 16 bases between them. CDR3 protein: CASSYRDTTLYEQYF. The DNA for the CDR3 is TGTGCCAGCAGCTACCGGGACACAACGCTCTACGAGCAGTACTTC.

This chain uses TRBV4-1 with TRBJ1-1; D not resolved. CDR1 and CDR2 from the germline V gene are MGHRA and YSYEKL. Trimming cost V 3 bases and J 1 base, with 12 bases left between them. The CDR3 is 15 residues long. The CDR3 is CASSHLPPRNTEAFF. In nucleotides, the CDR3 is TGCGCCAGCAGCCATCTCCCACCGAGGAACACTGAAGCTTTCTTT.

At least ten counts were recorded for this clonotype. V and J are TRBV12-3 or TRBV12-4 and TRBJ2-7; D possibly matches TRBD1 or TRBD2 (5 bases each). V was pared by 3 bases and J by 4 bases, with 10 bases between. The CDR3 has 13 residues. This chain's CDR3 is CASSFPGTYEQYF. The CDR3 DNA follows: TGTGCCAGCAGTTTCCCAGGGACGTACGAGCAGTACTTC.

This clonotype showed up just a few times. The rearrangement links TRBV12-3 or TRBV12-4 to TRBJ2-1; D unresolved. The V end lost 3 bases, the J end lost 0 bases, and 9 bases lay between the germline ends. This CDR3 is built from 15 residues. The CDR3 sequence is CASSFLENSYNEQFF. CDR3 coding DNA: TGTGCCAGCAGTTTTCTAGAAAACTCCTACAATGAGCAGTTCTTC.